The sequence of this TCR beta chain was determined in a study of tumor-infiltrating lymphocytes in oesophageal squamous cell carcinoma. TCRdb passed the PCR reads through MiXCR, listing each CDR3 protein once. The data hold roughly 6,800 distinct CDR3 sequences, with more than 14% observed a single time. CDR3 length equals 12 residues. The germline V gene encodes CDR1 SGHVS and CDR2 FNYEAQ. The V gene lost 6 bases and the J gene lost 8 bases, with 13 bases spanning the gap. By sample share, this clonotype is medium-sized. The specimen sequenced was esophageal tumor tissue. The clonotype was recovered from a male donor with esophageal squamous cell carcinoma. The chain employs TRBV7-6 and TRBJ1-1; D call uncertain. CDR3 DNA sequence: TGTGCCAGCAGACAAGGACCTTCAGAAGCTTTCTTT. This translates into CASRQGPSEAFF.